The rows below give T cell receptor beta chains drawn from one sample of a study of T cells in Graves' hyperthyroidism and ophthalmopathy. TCRdb re-analysed the multiplex PCR reads in MiXCR, keeping a single row per CDR3 protein. The top ten clones hold roughly 7% of a sample with 450,000 to 650,000 distinct CDR3 sequences, 14% of them seen once. The sample comprised blood. The source is a woman between 18 and 29 years old with Graves' ophthalmopathy. Both conserved end residues are part of each CDR3. D genes are given only for firm matches. Only part of the rows carry a size: once, few, many, or a class if the clone is expanded.

.	.	TRBJ1-2	TRBV6-1	TGTGCCAGCAGTGTGCACAGGGTAAACTATGGCTACACCTTC	CASSVHRVNYGYTF
many	.	TRBJ2-7	TRBV3-1	TGTGCCAGCAGCCAAGATGAAATGGCCGTGGGAGTGCCGCAGTACTTC	CASSQDEMAVGVPQYF
.	.	TRBJ1-1	TRBV18	TGTGCCAGCTCCCCGGGGGCGTCTGGTACTGAAGCTTTCTTT	CASSPGASGTEAFF
many	TRBD1	TRBJ1-2	TRBV15	TGTGCCACCAGCAGAGATAAGATGGGACAGGTTTATGGCTACACCTTC	CATSRDKMGQVYGYTF
many	.	TRBJ2-3	TRBV29-1	TGCAGCGTTGAAGGCGGAGTGGTGGGGGCAGATACGCAGTATTTT	CSVEGGVVGADTQYF
many	TRBD1	TRBJ2-7	TRBV28	TGTGCCAGCAGTTCCCCGGACAGGGAGGCGGTAAACGAGCAGTACTTC	CASSSPDREAVNEQYF
many	.	TRBJ2-1	TRBV24-1	TGTGCCACCAGTGATTTAGGCGCTAGCTACGATGAGCAGTTCTTC	CATSDLGASYDEQFF
.	.	TRBJ2-4	TRBV6-1	TGTGCCAGCACCCTTGGCGCCTACAGCTACAAAAACATTCAGTACTTC	CASTLGAYSYKNIQYF
.	.	TRBJ2-5	TRBV19	TGTGCCAGTAGTATAAATCTGGAGGAGACCCAGTACTTC	CASSINLEETQYF
.	TRBD1	TRBJ2-3	TRBV18	TGTGCCAGCTCACCACGGACAGGTACAGCCGCAGATACGCAGTATTTT	CASSPRTGTAADTQYF
.	.	TRBJ1-5	TRBV6-2/TRBV6-3	TGTGCCAGCTCACCAAATATCGGGAGTGGGAGCAATCAGCCCCAGCATTTT	CASSPNIGSGSNQPQHF
many	.	TRBJ2-7	TRBV13	TGTGCCAGCAGCTTAGGTGTCAGGGGCTGGCAGTACTTC	CASSLGVRGWQYF
.	.	TRBJ2-1	TRBV15	TGTGCCACCAGCAGAGTGCGACTAGTGGGCAATGAGCAGTTCTTC	CATSRVRLVGNEQFF
many	.	TRBJ1-2	TRBV6-1	TGTGCCAGCACATATCACGTCGGGGCGGGGGCGCCCCGCTACACCTTC	CASTYHVGAGAPRYTF
.	.	TRBJ1-1	TRBV6-1	TGTGCCAGCAGTCCTATTCAGGGTGAAGCTTTCTTT	CASSPIQGEAFF
many	TRBD1	TRBJ2-5	TRBV13	TGTGCCAGCAGCTCAAGGGACAGCCCCTACCAAGAGACCCAGTACTTC	CASSSRDSPYQETQYF
.	TRBD2	TRBJ2-1	TRBV28	TGTGCCAGCAGTTTCGCCTCGACTAGCGGGAGCCGCAGCTCCTACAATGAGCAGTTCTTC	CASSFASTSGSRSSYNEQFF
once	.	TRBJ2-2	TRBV11-2	TGTGCCAGCAGCTTAGTCCCTGGGGGCGGGGAGCTGTTTTTT	CASSLVPGGGELFF
many	.	TRBJ1-5	TRBV28	TGTGCCAGCAGGGGCAGGGGAGCCCAGCCCCAGCATTTT	CASRGRGAQPQHF
.	.	TRBJ2-1	TRBV24-1	TGTGCCACCAGTGTTGCGGGGCCTGTAAATGAGCAGTTCTTC	CATSVAGPVNEQFF
many	TRBD1	TRBJ1-1	TRBV12-3/TRBV12-4	TGTGCCAGCAGTTTAGCGCGGAACAGGGGCGGGGGCATGAACACTGAAGCTTTCTTT	CASSLARNRGGGMNTEAFF
.	TRBD1	TRBJ1-2	TRBV4-1	TGCGCCAGCAGCCAAGAACAGGGGGCGACCTATGGCTACACCTTC	CASSQEQGATYGYTF
.	TRBD1	TRBJ2-2	TRBV7-2	TGTGCCAGCAGACGCGACAGGGGCGACACCGGGGAGCTGTTTTTT	CASRRDRGDTGELFF
.	.	TRBJ2-2	TRBV7-9	TGTGCCAGCAGCCGAGAAACCGGGGAGCTGTTTTTT	CASSRETGELFF
.	.	TRBJ2-2	TRBV20-1	TGCAGTGCTAGTGGGGTAGGGTCGACGGGAAACACCGGGGAGCTGTTTTTT	CSASGVGSTGNTGELFF
.	TRBD2	TRBJ2-4	TRBV3-1	TGTGCCAGCAGCCGTGTCCGGGCTAGCGGGAGTGGAGCCAAAAACATTCAGTACTTC	CASSRVRASGSGAKNIQYF
many	.	TRBJ1-2	TRBV27	TGTGCCAGCACCACCCAATCGGGTGTGGGGGGCTATGGCTACACCTTC	CASTTQSGVGGYGYTF
many	TRBD2	TRBJ2-1	TRBV7-9	TGTGCCAGCAGCCCCCCGGGACTAGGTTGGGCTGAGCAGTTCTTC	CASSPPGLGWAEQFF
many	TRBD2	TRBJ2-7	TRBV6-5	TGTGCCAGCAGTTACGATCCTCGACTAGCGGGAGTGTTGCACGGCTACGAGCAGTACTTC	CASSYDPRLAGVLHGYEQYF
many	TRBD1	TRBJ1-2	TRBV6-1	TGTGCCAGCAGTTCCCGGGACAGGGGGCATTATGGCTACACCTTC	CASSSRDRGHYGYTF
many	TRBD2	TRBJ2-7	TRBV30	TGTGCCTGGAGCGGGCTAGCGGGAGGCGCGTCGGTCGAGCAGTACTTC	CAWSGLAGGASVEQYF
many	.	TRBJ2-7	TRBV28	TGTGCCAGCAGTTTAGGAGATCGGCCATACGAGCAGTACTTC	CASSLGDRPYEQYF
few	.	TRBJ2-1	TRBV19	TGTGCCAGTAGTATGGTGGCAGGAGGAAATGAGCAGTTCTTC	CASSMVAGGNEQFF
few	.	TRBJ2-4	TRBV2	TGTGCCAGCACTTTGACGGGGCTCCCCGGGGCCACCATTCAGTACTTC	CASTLTGLPGATIQYF
few	TRBD1	TRBJ2-7	TRBV20-1	TGCAGTGCTAGGGCAACCGGGACAGGGATGTACGAGCAGTACTTC	CSARATGTGMYEQYF
.	TRBD2	TRBJ2-5	TRBV6-1	TGTGCCAGCCTGACTAGCGGGAGGCTCCCGTACTTC	CASLTSGRLPYF
.	TRBD2	TRBJ2-1	TRBV6-2/TRBV6-3	TGTGCCAGCAGTTACGGGACTAGCGGGGGACAGGATGAGCAGTTCTTC	CASSYGTSGGQDEQFF